This entry describes one T cell receptor beta chain. Its target antigen remains unknown. It has no much larger one-base neighbor in the sample; base qualities were not kept. The V and J ends are trimmed by 0 bases and 4 bases, leaving 9 bases between them. Including the terminal cysteine and phenylalanine, the CDR3 comprises 14 residues. Just the 42-base CDR3 DNA is kept, in frame starting at base 1. CDR1 and CDR2, looked up from the germline V gene, are LGHNA and YNFKEQ. Receptor amplification or capture employed the immunoSEQ multiplex PCR assay. For the multiplex PCR, a mixture combining 60 forward primers for TCR Vbeta segments and 13 reverse primers for TCR Jbeta segments was used. The CDR3 region of rearranged TCR beta genes was amplified from genomic DNA with a multiplex PCR assay. Amplified TCR beta libraries were sequenced as 87-base-pair reads on the Illumina HiSeq System. The study's own analysis went as follows. A later analysis counted tens of millions of unique TCR beta chains across the 500 to 850 repertoires, and around 12 million of these chains were shared by at least two donors. Raw reads were error-corrected and collapsed into unique sequences by a nearest-neighbor algorithm in which closely related sequences were merged to remove PCR and sequencing errors. Alignment of CDR3 sequences to IMGT reference sequences was used to assign V, D and J gene segments. For a sequence to be retained, a match of at least six nucleotides was required to both a V gene segment and a J gene segment. Rearrangements were called productive when the CDR3 lacked stop codons and stayed in frame with V and J; all others were non-productive. Following IMGT convention, CDR3 was defined as the stretch from the second conserved V-encoded cysteine to the conserved J-encoded phenylalanine. The earlier analysis of about 610 of the donors excluded any sequence lacking an unambiguous match to a single V gene segment. In an earlier analysis of approximately 560 of the donors, a V segment was called functional when productive rearrangements were above 56.7%, and segregating when the standard deviation between donors exceeded 5%. A statistical classification framework was built to diagnose cytomegalovirus status from the catalog of TCR beta chain sequences. A later analysis assigned V and J genes by comparing TCR nucleotide sequences with IMGT/GENE-DB human TR gene sequences. Using the TCRdist pipeline, a later analysis assigned CDR3 sequences along with most-parsimonious VDJ recombination scenarios. A later analysis defined each TCR beta chain by its CDR3 amino acid sequence plus V-gene family, and excluded reads lacking a unique V-gene family. As a way to deal with suspected cross-contamination and a sequencing artifact, a later analysis dropped 450 to 600 nucleotide sequences that were highly shared and had low generation probability. A later analysis calculated a clonal expansion index for each public chain from normalized within-repertoire ranks of inferred template counts. In a later analysis, generation probabilities were computed with a VDJ recombination model fitted to out-of-frame rearrangements, and the resulting probabilities were checked against IGoR. In a later analysis, TCR-TCR, TCR-HLA and TCR-CMV co-occurrence was scored with hypergeometric tests, and a repertoire-size bias correction was applied to TCR pairs. To estimate false discovery rates, a later analysis permuted the HLA or CMV assignments 20 times. In a later analysis, co-occurring TCRs were grouped using DBSCAN, and TCRdist sequence similarity was added for clustering within HLA-allele-positive subsets. Repertoires with fewer than 30,000 or more than 120,000 public chains were left out of co-occurrence clustering, as were about 5 repertoires with anomalous nucleotide sharing. TCRdb mirrors the immuneACCESS table, restricted to in-frame sequences. Some clones are absent from its copies; in checked studies, under half trace to an unresolved V gene, and the reason for the others is unknown. Clone size and the V and J calls come from that table; the DNA yielded D and trimming. Across this sample there are around 110,000 clones, with about 70% seen only once. About 0.92% of the sample goes to the ten largest clones.

The cohort was made up of approximately 670 healthy bone marrow donors. Cohort members were all nominally healthy when sampled, although unrecorded immune exposures were likely present. The donor was CMV seronegative and belonged to the group of 320 or so seronegative cohort members. Each donor provided a peripheral blood sample, and peripheral blood mononuclear cells were used for TCR beta sequencing. The Qiagen DNeasy Blood Extraction Kit was used to extract genomic DNA from the blood cell samples. These data originate in a study of cytomegalovirus exposure and HLA in healthy donors (dated by TCRdb to the late 2010s). Background for the entire study: In an earlier analysis of under 750 of the donors, 250 to 350 Gb of sequence data and 117 million unique TCR beta sequences from 150 million to 200 million T cells were reported. Besides the first cohort of 666 subjects, a separate validation cohort made up of about 120 different subjects was used. The aim of the study was to test whether cataloging public T cell receptors could identify signatures of past pathogen exposure. Every repertoire in the discovery cohort had been generated on one and the same sequencing platform. Because of strong linkage in the cohort, a handful of DR-DQ haplotypes were treated as single units for association and clustering. A later genetic analysis took genome-wide SNP genotypes for about three fifths of the 666 donors and used that subset as a discovery cohort. An early release covering approximately 600 HLA-typed donors comprised about 310 gigabases of sequencing data and approximately 80 million unique TCR sequences. To study patterns of TCR occurrence, a later analysis re-analyzed previously published TCR beta repertoires from 666 donors and added high-resolution HLA genotyping. Of the roughly 400 genotyped donors, approximately 83% fell in the genetic ancestry cluster associated with self-reported Caucasian donors. The T cell repertoires of 670 or so subjects were profiled by immunosequencing and related to cytomegalovirus serostatus. Class I and class II HLA loci were covered by the typing at four-digit resolution. Across 300 to 400 genotyped donors of the cohort, an average of approximately 220,000 unique TCR beta nucleotide sequences per donor were sequenced, and roughly a sixth of those sequences were non-productive. An earlier analysis of fewer than 750 of the donors used high-throughput TCR beta sequencing to judge whether each TCR beta V gene segment behaved as functional or pseudogenic. To predict cytomegalovirus infection status, the study combined high-throughput TCR immunosequencing, statistical association of individual TCRs with disease status, and machine learning. Donor age, sex, ethnicity and CMV serostatus were compiled alongside the repertoire data. The number of donors typed differed by locus, with 629-630 for A, B, C, DRB1 and DQB1, approximately 500 for DQA1, 600 to 610 for DPA1, and around 460 for DPB1. Rather than drawing on any new phenotypic data, the later analysis identified candidate immune exposures from TCR beta sequences and the way those sequences occurred across donors.

Overall study outcomes, separate from this receptor: A further reported finding was that TCR beta sequences accurately predicted the HLA-A and HLA-B alleles for most subjects in the first cohort. In a later analysis, the rate of TCR association differed among HLA loci, with DRB1 alleles having the most associated TCRs and HLA-C alleles having the fewest. A later analysis reported that several top co-occurrence clusters appeared linked to parvovirus B19, influenza, CMV and Epstein-Barr virus. A later genetic analysis associated a missense DCLRE1C variant with V-gene and J-gene trimming of TCR beta chains, and an independent cohort replicated the association. Correlated functional status among segregating V segments might reflect linkage disequilibrium, but an unknown experimental factor could not be ruled out. A cluster of highly shared sequence variants was judged likely to represent a technical artifact of the sequencing pipeline. Roughly uniform sequencing depth across donors was assumed in presence/absence analyses, although this assumption may not hold. The 87-base-pair reads could not distinguish some IMGT-functional V segments, including TRBV6-2 and TRBV6-3, so those segments were excluded. In a later analysis, around 17,000 TCR beta sequences were associated with specific HLA alleles at a false discovery rate of 0.05. A total of 150 to 200 TCR beta chains were listed by the study as associated with cytomegalovirus. Because counts were too low, some 17 rarely observed V segments, including chromosome 9 orphons, were excluded from the earlier analysis of under 650 of the donors. The authors suggested that the approach could potentially be generalized to other disease states and immunological phenotypes. Assigning TCR associations to individual alleles was difficult when HLA alleles, especially DR and DQ, strongly co-occurred. Three of the identified cytomegalovirus-associated TCR beta chains were confirmed in vitro to be specific for cytomegalovirus antigens. Most TCR sequences were seen in very few donors, while some public TCRs were found in many individuals. CMV serostatus was the only immune exposure information available for the cohort. HLA typing was unavailable for some donors at each locus, so association tests used only the typed subset. In both the original and validation cohorts, the classifier was reported to diagnose cytomegalovirus status with high specificity and sensitivity. In a later analysis, HLA-associated TCR beta chains were found to be more clonally expanded and to have lower generation probabilities than equally common non-associated chains. In this cohort, only TCR beta chains were sequenced, and detectable features were limited by the absence of alpha or paired-chain data. A later analysis found that most CMV-associated TCR beta chains appeared HLA-restricted, with HLA associations seemingly driven largely by CMV exposure. In a later genetic analysis, fewer N-insertions in productive TCRs were reported among donors in an Asian-associated ancestry cluster than the approximately 710-donor mean. In an earlier analysis of several hundred of the donors, most TCR beta V segments were observed in productive rearrangements about 87% or about 30% of the time, broadly matching IMGT annotations.

Sequenced input: PBMCs. The chain is encoded by TRBV4-2 joined to TRBJ1-2, with a tentative D gene TRBD1 over 6 matching bases. The TCR originated in a woman between 25 and 40 years old in good health and CMV-seronegative. DNA sequence: TGTGCCAGCAGCCAAGAAACCAGGGGCTATGGCTACACCTTC. It translates as CASSQETRGYGYTF.